This entry is about one T cell receptor beta chain. Its matching antigen is unknown. The data originate from a study of PD-L1 blockade in urothelial cancer. Study at large: As for prior chemotherapy regimens, patients had received 0 to 3. Researchers found blood samples held a median of approximately 150,000 T cells. Broader study findings: Below-median pretreatment blood TCR clonality predicted better survival.

The CDR3 is made up of 16 amino acids. Trimming removed 5 bases at V and 2 bases at J, with 17 bases between. The germline gives CDR1 LNHDA, CDR2 SQIVND (reference sequence). The method was immunoSEQ multiplex PCR; TCRdb's version includes in-frame clones alone and lacks a portion of them. The top ten clones hold around 2.1% of a sample with 70,000 to 100,000 clones, 84% of them seen once. Time point in this sample: pretreatment peripheral blood. This chain links TRBV19 with TRBJ2-3, with D perhaps matching TRBD1 (6 bases). The TCR sequence derives from a man aged 55 to 70 with urothelial cancer. The sample in question was PBMCs, obtained around atezolizumab (anti-PD-L1) treatment. CDR3 sequence: CASSFYQGSPTDTQYF. DNA of the CDR3: TGTGCCAGTAGTTTCTATCAGGGGAGCCCCACAGATACGCAGTATTTT.